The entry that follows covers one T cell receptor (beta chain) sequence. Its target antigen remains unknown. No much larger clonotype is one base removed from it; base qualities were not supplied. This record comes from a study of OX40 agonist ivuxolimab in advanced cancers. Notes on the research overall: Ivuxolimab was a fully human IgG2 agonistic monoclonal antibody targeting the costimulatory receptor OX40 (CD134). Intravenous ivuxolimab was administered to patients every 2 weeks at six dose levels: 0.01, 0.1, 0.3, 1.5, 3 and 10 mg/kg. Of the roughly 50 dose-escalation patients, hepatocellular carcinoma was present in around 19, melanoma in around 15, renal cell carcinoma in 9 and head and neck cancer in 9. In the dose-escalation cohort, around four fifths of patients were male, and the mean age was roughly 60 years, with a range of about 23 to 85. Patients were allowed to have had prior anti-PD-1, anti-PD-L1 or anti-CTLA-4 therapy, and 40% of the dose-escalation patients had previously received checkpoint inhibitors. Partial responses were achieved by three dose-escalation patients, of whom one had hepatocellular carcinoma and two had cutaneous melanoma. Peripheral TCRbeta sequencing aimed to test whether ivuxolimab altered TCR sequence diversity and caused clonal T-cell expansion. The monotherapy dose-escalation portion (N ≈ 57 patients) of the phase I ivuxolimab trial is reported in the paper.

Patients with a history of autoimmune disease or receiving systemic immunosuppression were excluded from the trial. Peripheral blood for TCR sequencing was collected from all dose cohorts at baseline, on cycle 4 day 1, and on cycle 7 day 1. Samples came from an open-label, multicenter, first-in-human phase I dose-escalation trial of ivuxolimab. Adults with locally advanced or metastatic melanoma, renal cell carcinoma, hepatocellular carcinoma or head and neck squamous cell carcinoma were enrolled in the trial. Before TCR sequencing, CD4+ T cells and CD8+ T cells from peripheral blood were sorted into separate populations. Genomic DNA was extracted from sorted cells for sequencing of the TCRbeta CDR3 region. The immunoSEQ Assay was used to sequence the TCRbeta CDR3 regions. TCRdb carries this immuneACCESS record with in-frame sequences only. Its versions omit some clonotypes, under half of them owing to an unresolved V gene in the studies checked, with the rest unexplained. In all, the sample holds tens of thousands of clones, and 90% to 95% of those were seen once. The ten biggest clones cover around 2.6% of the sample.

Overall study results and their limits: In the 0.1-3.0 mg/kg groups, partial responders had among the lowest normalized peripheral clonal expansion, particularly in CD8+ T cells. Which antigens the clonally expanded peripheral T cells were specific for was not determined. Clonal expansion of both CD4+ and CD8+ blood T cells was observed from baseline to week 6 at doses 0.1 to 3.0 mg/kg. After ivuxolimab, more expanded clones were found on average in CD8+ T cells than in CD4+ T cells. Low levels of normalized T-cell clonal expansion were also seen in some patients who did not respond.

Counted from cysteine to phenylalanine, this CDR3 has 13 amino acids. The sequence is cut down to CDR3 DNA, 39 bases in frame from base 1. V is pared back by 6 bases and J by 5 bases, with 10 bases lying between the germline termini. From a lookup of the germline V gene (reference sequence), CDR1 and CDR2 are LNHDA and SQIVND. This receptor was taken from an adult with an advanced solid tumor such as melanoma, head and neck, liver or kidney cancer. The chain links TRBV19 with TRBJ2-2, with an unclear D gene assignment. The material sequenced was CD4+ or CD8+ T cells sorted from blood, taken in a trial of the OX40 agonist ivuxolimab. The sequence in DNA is TGTGCCAGTAGCTTGAGCCGAACCGGGGAGCTGTTTTTT. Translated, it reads CASSLSRTGELFF.